This T cell receptor (beta chain) was identified during a study of identifying expanded T cells in peripheral blood. This CDR3 contains 13 residues. V was shortened by 0 bases and J by 11 bases, with 13 bases between the two germline ends. CDR1 SGHNT and CDR2 YYREEE come from the germline V gene (reference sequence). The protocol was immunoSEQ multiplex PCR, while the TCRdb copy is restricted to in-frame clones and leaves out a portion. The top ten clones hold 5% to 6.5% of a sample with 100,000 or so clones, 88% of them seen once. The sample taken for sequencing was blood. The sequence derives from a person aged 18 to 70 in good health. V gene TRBV5-4 combines with J gene TRBJ2-3; a weak D match, TRBD2 (6 bases). The CDR3 here is CASSLEGAGGQYF. In DNA, the CDR3 is TGTGCCAGCAGCTTGGAAGGGGCCGGGGGGCAGTATTTT.